Described below is a single TCR beta chain sequence and its context. What it binds is not known. This entry belongs to a study of graft-versus-host responses after intestinal transplantation. On the study more broadly: Transplant types were multivisceral, liver-intestinal, or isolated intestinal. Recipients uniformly received anti-thymocyte globulin induction, followed by tacrolimus and steroids for three to four years. Regarding the study as a whole: The marrow of recipients harbored GvH clones, and ileum or blood showed some of them first.

J lost 9 bases, V lost 4 bases, and 3 bases had no gene match. The CDR3 covers 13 residues. Germline CDR1 SGHAT, CDR2 FQDESV (reference sequence). Measured with immunoSEQ multiplex PCR; TCRdb has only the in-frame clones, and not every one. This table has 90,000 to 95,000 clones, about 89% appearing once. The clonotype comes from a human donor who received an intestinal transplant. The chain joins TRBV11-1 to TRBJ2-1; 10 bases agree with TRBD2. The sample in question was unstimulated CD8+ T cells sorted from spleen or lymph node cells, obtained before intestinal transplant. The CDR3 coding sequence is TGTGCCAGCAGCTGGACTAGCGGCGGTGAGCAGTTCTTC. This sequence encodes CASSWTSGGEQFF.